Below, 2 T cell receptor beta chains from the same sample are listed, as sequenced in a study of T cells and Merkel cell carcinoma outcomes. Using immunoSEQ multiplex PCR, the repertoire was profiled, and TCRdb retains in-frame clones only, with some absent. The sample yields about 15,000 clones, around 86% seen once. The sequencing sample was made of tumor tissue from Merkel cell carcinoma. These TCRs come from a human donor with Merkel cell carcinoma.

The chain links TRBV5-1 to TRBJ2-1, with TRBD2 matching 8 bases. The CDR3 has 16 amino acids. Losses at the gene ends were 4 bases for V and 8 bases for J; bases not matched to a gene: 14. Germline lookup yields CDR1 SGHRS and CDR2 YFSETQ. This CDR3 reads CASSPGGSSRADEQFF. In nucleotides, the CDR3 is TGCGCCAGCAGCCCGGGGGGGAGCTCCCGGGCGGATGAGCAGTTCTTC.

V is TRBV29-1 and J is TRBJ2-3; 7 bases map to TRBD1. The CDR3 length is 13 residues. Germline V gene data show CDR1 as SQVTM and CDR2 as ANQGSEA. The V and J ends lost 6 bases and 4 bases, in that order; junction bases with no gene match: 7. The CDR3 DNA follows: TGCAGCGTACGGACAGGAAAGTCAGATACGCAGTATTTT. Translating gives CSVRTGKSDTQYF.